The 15 T cell receptor beta chains listed next were all sequenced from one sample in a study of cytomegalovirus exposure and HLA in healthy donors. With 60 Vbeta and 13 Jbeta primers, the PCR was carried out. Measured with immunoSEQ multiplex PCR; TCRdb has only the in-frame clones, and not every one. The sample has more than 80,000 clones, 75% seen once. Specimen: PBMCs. The receptor set was obtained from a male donor in good health and CMV-seropositive.

About this clone itself: The junction does not match germline at one end; this may be a read error. This CDR3 is also generated by other DNA sequences in the sample. This sequence joins TRBV9 and TRBJ1-1; no firm D call. This CDR3 contains 15 residues. In germline, CDR1 is SGDLS, CDR2 YYNGEE. The CDR3 DNA reads TGTGCCAGCAGCGCCTCCATCTTAGAGGGCACTGAAGCCTTCTTT. It specifies CASSASILEGTEAFF.

A single count supports this clone. The CDR3 spells CASSGPPNSPLHF. The CDR3 DNA is TGTGCCAGCAGTGGCCCTCCTAATTCACCCCTCCACTTT. The chain couples TRBV27 to TRBJ1-6; D unclear. This CDR3 has 13 residues. Trimming left V 5 bases short and J 6 bases short, with 8 bases between. CDR1 and CDR2 (germline): MNHEY, SMNVEV (reference sequence).

This clone was observed a handful of times. The gene calls are TRBV19 and TRBJ1-5; 7 bases map to TRBD1. V trimming: 3 bases; J trimming: 3 bases; junction bases outside the gene matches: 5. The germline CDR1 and CDR2 sequences are LNHDA and SQIVND (reference sequence). CDR3 length equals 15 residues. The CDR3 DNA follows: TGTGCCAGTAGTATGAGGACAGGCAACAATCAGCCCCAGCATTTT. This translates into CASSMRTGNNQPQHF.

This chain links TRBV7-2 with TRBJ2-5; weak D call: TRBD1 (5 bases). Germline V CDR1 and CDR2: SGHTA, FQGNSA. V shed 2 bases and J shed 1 base, with 8 bases lying between them. The CDR3 consists of 14 residues. The CDR3 DNA reads as TGTGCCAGCAGCTTAATCAGGGCCCAAGAGACCCAGTACTTC. Protein: CASSLIRAQETQYF.

The chain has TRBV11-2 and TRBJ2-7; no clear D. The CDR3 runs to 15 residues. V was cut by 3 bases and J by 1 base, with 13 bases left in between. Germline CDR1 and CDR2: SGHAT and FQNNGV. CDR3 in amino acids: CASSFLAAPSYEQYF. The CDR3 DNA sequence: TGTGCCAGCAGCTTCTTGGCTGCCCCGTCCTACGAGCAGTACTTC.

This chain uses TRBV28 with TRBJ1-1; D gene uncertain. The CDR3 consists of 12 residues. V lost 2 bases to trimming and J lost 8 bases, with 9 bases between them. Germline lookup yields CDR1 MDHEN and CDR2 SYDVKM. The CDR3 loop reads CASSLAGTEAFF. CDR3 DNA sequence: TGTGCCAGCAGTTTAGCGGGTACGGAAGCTTTCTTT.

The sample holds a few counts of this clone. The chain is built from TRBV6-5 and TRBJ1-1; unclear D gene. Trimming took 0 bases from V and 1 from J, leaving 12 bases between them. Germline values: CDR1 MNHEY, CDR2 SVGAGI. This CDR3 is 16 amino acids long. The CDR3 sequence: CASSYSVARTNTEAFF. DNA for the CDR3: TGTGCCAGCAGTTACTCGGTAGCCAGAACGAACACTGAAGCTTTCTTT.

V and J are TRBV29-1 and TRBJ2-3; perhaps TRBD1 as D (6 bases). Germline V gene data show CDR1 as SQVTM and CDR2 as ANQGSEA. The V end lost 3 bases, the J end lost 3 bases, and 16 bases lay between the germline ends. This CDR3 has 15 amino acids. In nucleotides, the CDR3 is TGCAGCGTTGACGGGCAGGGGCTGAAGACAGATACGCAGTATTTT. Protein product: CSVDGQGLKTDTQYF.

This clone was detected a few times. The sample has other DNA sequences that encode this CDR3 too. V usage is TRBV19 and J usage is TRBJ1-1, with 9 bases lining up with TRBD1. Trimming removed 3 bases from V and 2 bases from J; junction bases left unmatched: 1. This CDR3 region has 14 residues. CDR1 is LNHDA and CDR2 is SQIVND in the germline V gene (reference sequence). CDR3 sequence (DNA): TGTGCCAGTAGTATGGGACAGGGAAACACTGAAGCTTTCTTT. This encodes CASSMGQGNTEAFF.

For this clone: An end of the junction does not agree with germline; a read error may underlie this. The chain's CDR3 is CASSQGTGRSNQPQNF. The CDR3 DNA reads as TGTGCCAGCAGCCAAGGGACAGGGAGAAGCAATCAGCCCCAGAATTTT. The rearrangement joins TRBV7-8 to TRBJ1-5; 9 positions match TRBD1. The CDR3 is 16 amino acids. The germline gives CDR1 SGHVS, CDR2 FQNEAQ.

This chain links TRBV6-1 with TRBJ2-5, with TRBD1 as a possible D gene (6 bases). The germline V and J ends were trimmed by 6 bases and 4 bases, with 12 bases remaining between them. Germline V gene lookup returns CDR1 MNHNS and CDR2 SASEGT. The CDR3 is 13 amino acids. CDR3 sequence reads: CASRNRVGETQYF. CDR3 nucleotides: TGTGCCAGCAGAAACAGGGTCGGAGAGACCCAGTACTTC.

The chain joins TRBV5-6 to TRBJ2-2; 9 bases are a match to TRBD1. CDR1 SGHDT and CDR2 YYEEEE come from the germline V gene. The CDR3 totals 14 residues. The junction had 6 bases not matched to a gene; V was cut back by 6 bases and J by 6 bases. CDR3 in amino acids: CASTWDRDAGELFF. The CDR3 DNA follows: TGTGCCAGCACCTGGGACAGGGATGCCGGGGAGCTGTTTTTT.

This clone has only one observation. The gene calls are TRBV29-1 and TRBJ1-2; D is unresolved. The CDR3 loop spans 14 amino acids. The ends were cut back, 3 bases at V and 3 bases at J, with 14 bases in the middle. Germline values: CDR1 SQVTM, CDR2 ANQGSEA. The CDR3 region is CSVEAATEYYGYTF. DNA of the CDR3: TGCAGCGTTGAGGCAGCGACTGAATACTATGGCTACACCTTC.

The chain uses TRBV12-5 and TRBJ2-3; D not certain. V lost 1 base and J 8 bases, leaving 10 bases between the germline ends. Germline CDR1 is LGHNT and CDR2 is FRNRAP. The CDR3 sequence is 13 residues long. The DNA for the CDR3 is TGTGCTAGTGGTTTGGGGGCGTTAGGTACGCAGTATTTT. The encoded protein is CASGLGALGTQYF.

The chain carries TRBV6-4 and TRBJ2-6; no clear D gene. Germline CDR1 is MRHNA and CDR2 is SNTAGT. V lost 4 bases and J lost 0, with 4 bases in between. CDR3 size: 14 residues. CDR3 coding DNA: TGTGCCAGCAGTGCCAACTCTGGGGCCAACGTCCTGACTTTC. As protein: CASSANSGANVLTF.